The next 29 T cell receptor beta chains were all read from a single sample in a study of shared clonotypes between healthy human individuals. TCRdb keeps only in-frame clones here, not all; method: immunoSEQ multiplex PCR. The data show about 1.1 million clones, with 60% to 80% seen just once and 0.7% to 0.95% held by the top ten. Material for sequencing was memory CD4+ T cells from PBMCs. Subset given: CD45RA-negative fraction. The receptors derive from a man aged 18 to 30 in good health. Some clones in this sample may be carry-over from other donors' samples.

Note on this clone: The identical CDR3 is also encoded by other nucleotide sequences in the sample. This sequence joins TRBV27 and TRBJ2-6; D ambiguous. Trimming removed 6 bases at V and 0 bases at J, with 3 bases between. This CDR3 spans 13 amino acids. The V gene's germline CDR1 is MNHEY and CDR2 SMNVEV (reference sequence). The CDR3 nucleotides are TGTGCCAGCAGCTACTCTGGGGCCAACGTCCTGACTTTC. Its translation: CASSYSGANVLTF.

The CDR3 bases are TGTGCCTGGAGTGCGGGACTGAAAAAGAGGACTGAAGCTTTCTTT. Translated: CAWSAGLKKRTEAFF. The chain employs TRBV30 and TRBJ1-1, with D perhaps TRBD1 (5 bases). V dropped 1 base and J dropped 5 bases, with 17 bases sitting between them. The CDR3 covers 15 residues. Looked up from germline, CDR1 is GTSNPN and CDR2 is SVGIG (reference sequence).

This clone showed up just once. This chain links TRBV7-9 with TRBJ1-6; TRBD1 aligns across 8 bases. CDR3 size: 14 residues. Germline CDR1 is SEHNR and CDR2 is FQNEAQ (reference sequence). The V gene end was trimmed by 10 bases and the J gene end by 5 bases; junction bases not matched to a gene: 7. For the CDR3, the DNA is TGTGCCATCCCGGACAGGGCACATAATTCACCCCTCCACTTT. Amino acids: CAIPDRAHNSPLHF. The variable domain in full, with the rest retrieved from reference TRBV7-9 and TRBJ1-6, is DTGVSQNPRHKITKRGQNVTFRCDPISEHNRLYWYRQTLGQGPEFLTYFQNEAQLEKSRLLSDRFSAERPKGSFSTLEIQRTEQGDSAMYLCAIPDRAHNSPLHFGNGTRLTVT.

The chain is built from TRBV7-8 and TRBJ2-1; no definite D call. The germline V and J ends were trimmed by 2 bases and 5 bases, with 13 bases remaining between them. Looked up from germline, CDR1 is SGHVS and CDR2 is FQNEAQ. CDR3 length: 15 residues. The CDR3 DNA reads TGTGCCAGCAGCTTAACGGAGCGAGTGAACAATGAGCAGTTCTTC. Translated: CASSLTERVNNEQFF.

This clone was detected once. CDR3 coding DNA: TGCGCCAGCAGCTTGGGCGGGAGGGCCGTCCGGACCGGGGAGCTGTTTTTT. Translated, it gives CASSLGGRAVRTGELFF. The chain recombines TRBV5-1 with TRBJ2-2; TRBD2 agrees at 9 bases. V lost 0 bases to trimming and J lost 5 bases; unmatched junction nucleotides: 8. Germline V CDR1 and CDR2: SGHRS, YFSETQ. CDR3 length equals 17 residues. Supplemented by reference TRBV5-1 and TRBJ2-2, the full variable domain reads KAGVTQTPRYLIKTRGQQVTLSCSPISGHRSVSWYQQTPGQGLQFLFEYFSETQRNKGNFPGRFSGRQFSNSRSEMNVSTLELGDSALYLCASSLGGRAVRTGELFFGEGSRLTVL.

V usage is TRBV7-9 and J usage is TRBJ1-1, with TRBD1 matching 10 bases. This CDR3 region has 15 residues. Germline CDR1 and CDR2: SEHNR and FQNEAQ (reference sequence). J was trimmed by 0 bases and V by 5 bases; bases with no gene match: 3. The CDR3: CASSPGTGVNTEAFF. The DNA for the CDR3 is TGTGCCAGCAGCCCCGGGACAGGGGTGAACACTGAAGCTTTCTTT.

CDR3: CASSSRIGDEQFF. The CDR3, as DNA: TGTGCCAGCAGCTCCAGGATTGGAGATGAGCAGTTCTTC. This chain uses TRBV11-3 with TRBJ2-1, with no clear D. V was pared by 4 bases and J by 8 bases, with 12 bases between. The CDR3 has 13 residues. CDR1 SGHNT and CDR2 YENEEA come from the germline V gene.

The gene calls are TRBV5-1 and TRBJ1-1; no reliable D call. From germline, CDR1 is SGHRS and CDR2 YFSETQ. V dropped 3 bases and J dropped 0 bases, with 9 bases sitting between them. The CDR3 is 14 residues long. CDR3: CASSSNSMNTEAFF. CDR3 DNA sequence: TGCGCCAGCAGCTCAAACAGTATGAACACTGAAGCTTTCTTT. Drawing the rest from reference TRBV5-1 and TRBJ1-1, the complete variable domain is KAGVTQTPRYLIKTRGQQVTLSCSPISGHRSVSWYQQTPGQGLQFLFEYFSETQRNKGNFPGRFSGRQFSNSRSEMNVSTLELGDSALYLCASSSNSMNTEAFFGQGTRLTVV.

Worth noting for this clone: Other DNA sequences in this specimen translate into the identical CDR3. The J gene is TRBJ1-2, the V gene TRBV6-5; D gene ambiguous. Trimming cost V 2 bases and J 5 bases, with 6 bases left between them. This CDR3 has 12 amino acids. Germline CDR1 reads MNHEY; CDR2 reads SVGAGI. Here the CDR3 reads CASSYGGYGYTF. CDR3 DNA: TGTGCCAGCAGTTACGGAGGATATGGCTACACCTTC.

This sequence joins TRBV5-6 and TRBJ1-5; D gene unclear. The CDR3 is 12 amino acids. Germline CDR1 reads SGHDT; CDR2 reads YYEEEE. V was clipped by 4 bases and J by 4 bases, with 6 bases between them. The CDR3 DNA reads TGTGCCAGCAGCGCTGATAATCAGCCCCAGCATTTT. This codes for CASSADNQPQHF.

The chain is built from TRBV28 and TRBJ2-1; D call uncertain. The CDR3 totals 15 residues. Germline V gives CDR1 MDHEN, CDR2 SYDVKM. V was cut by 0 bases and J by 10 bases, with 16 bases left in between. The CDR3 sequence: CASSLWVGDPGEQFF. Here the CDR3 DNA reads TGTGCCAGCAGTTTATGGGTCGGAGATCCTGGGGAGCAGTTCTTC.

Comments on this clone: Other DNA sequences within the sample encode an identical CDR3. Here the CDR3 DNA reads TGTGCCAGCAGTGTCGACTCTAACTATGGCTACACCTTC. This translates into CASSVDSNYGYTF. The chain uses TRBV6-1 and TRBJ1-2; D remains ambiguous. Per germline, CDR1 MNHNS and CDR2 SASEGT. This CDR3 contains 13 residues. The germline V and J ends were trimmed by 4 bases and 0 bases, with 6 bases remaining between them.

This chain uses TRBV6-1 with TRBJ1-3, with D perhaps TRBD1 (6 bases). Germline V gene data show CDR1 as MNHNS and CDR2 as SASEGT. CDR3 length equals 14 residues. Trimming shortened V by 5 bases and J by 4 bases, and 12 bases separated the two germline ends. CDR3 coding DNA: TGTGCCAGCAGTAGCAGGGGTAGAGGAAACACCATATATTTT. Residues: CASSSRGRGNTIYF.

The V and J genes are TRBV27 and TRBJ2-3; D ambiguous. CDR3 length: 15 amino acids. Trimming stripped 6 bases from V and 0 bases from J, with 13 bases between. Per germline, CDR1 MNHEY and CDR2 SMNVEV (reference sequence). The CDR3 DNA follows: TGTGCCAGCAGGCTGATGGAGCATAGCACAGATACGCAGTATTTT. Amino acid sequence: CASRLMEHSTDTQYF.

The J gene is TRBJ2-7, the V gene TRBV19, with D possibly TRBD2 on 6 matching bases. V was shortened by 7 bases and J by 2 bases, with 15 bases between the two germline ends. Germline loops: CDR1 LNHDA, CDR2 SQIVND (reference sequence). The CDR3 contains 14 residues. CDR3 sequence reads: CASKPRGGAYEQYF. In DNA form, the CDR3 reads TGTGCCAGTAAGCCCCGCGGAGGGGCCTACGAGCAGTACTTC. The complete variable domain, with remaining parts taken from reference TRBV19 and TRBJ2-7, reads DGGITQSPKYLFRKEGQNVTLSCEQNLNHDAMYWYRQDPGQGLRLIYYSQIVNDFQKGDIAEGYSVSREKKESFPLTVTSAQKNPTAFYLCASKPRGGAYEQYFGPGTRLTVT.

The chain has TRBV7-3 and TRBJ2-6, with 8 bases aligning to TRBD1. This CDR3 contains 15 residues. V shed 3 bases and J 2 bases; nucleotides not matched to a gene: 0. Germline-derived CDR1 and CDR2 are SGHTA and FQGTGA. DNA of the CDR3: TGTGCCAGCAGCTTGGACAGGGCTGGGGCCAACGTCCTGACTTTC. Its protein is CASSLDRAGANVLTF.

V and J are TRBV2 and TRBJ2-2, with D possibly TRBD1 on 6 matching bases. CDR1 and CDR2 (germline): SNHLY, FYNNEI. The CDR3 totals 15 residues. Trimming removed 4 bases at V and 5 bases at J, with 14 bases between. The CDR3, as DNA: TGTGCCAGCAGTGCCGACAGGTCGAGGACCGGGGAGCTGTTTTTT. Amino acids: CASSADRSRTGELFF. Full variable domain (remainder filled in from reference TRBV2 and TRBJ2-2): EPEVTQTPSHQVTQMGQEVILRCVPISNHLYFYWYRQILGQKVEFLVSFYNNEISEKSEIFDDQFSVERPDGSNFTLKIRSTKLEDSAMYFCASSADRSRTGELFFGEGSRLTVL.

This clone was found once. The rearrangement links TRBV27 to TRBJ1-2, with D perhaps TRBD1 (6 bases). The CDR3 spans 16 residues. CDR1 and CDR2 from the germline V gene are MNHEY and SMNVEV (reference sequence). V shed 4 bases and J shed 8 bases, with 23 bases lying between them. This CDR3 is CASSSMWVSGVGGYTF. Here the CDR3 DNA reads TGTGCCAGCAGTTCGATGTGGGTATCAGGGGTCGGCGGCTACACCTTC.

The chain joins TRBV28 to TRBJ1-5; D gene unclear. The V end was cut by 3 bases, the J end by 2 bases, with 11 bases between. From germline, CDR1 is MDHEN and CDR2 SYDVKM. This CDR3 is 15 amino acids long. The CDR3 coding sequence is TGTGCCAGCAGTTTCAACGGTGGGGGCAATCAGCCCCAGCATTTT. Its translation: CASSFNGGGNQPQHF.

Only one count was recorded for this clone. The chain couples TRBV27 to TRBJ2-3; D is unclear. Trimming left V 5 bases short and J 3 bases short, with 9 bases between. CDR1 and CDR2 (germline): MNHEY, SMNVEV (reference sequence). The CDR3 runs 13 residues. This chain's CDR3 is CASSAARTDTQYF. Here the CDR3 DNA reads TGTGCCAGCAGTGCCGCCCGGACAGATACGCAGTATTTT.

A single count supports this clone. The chain carries TRBV7-2 and TRBJ2-7; TRBD2 matches at 9 bases. V lost 5 bases to trimming and J lost 2 bases; unmatched junction nucleotides: 7. Germline CDR1 is SGHTA and CDR2 is FQGNSA. This CDR3 is built from 15 residues. In DNA, the CDR3 is TGTGCCAGCAGCGTGGGACTAGCTGACACCTACGAGCAGTACTTC. It encodes CASSVGLADTYEQYF.

This clone was counted only a few times. Within the sample, other DNA sequences also encode this same CDR3. CDR3 in DNA: TGTGCCAGCAGTTTAGAGCAATACGAGCAGTACTTC. It yields the protein CASSLEQYEQYF. The chain recombines TRBV28 with TRBJ2-7; D call uncertain. The germline V and J ends were trimmed by 2 bases and 4 bases, with 6 bases remaining between them. The CDR3 totals 12 residues. Germline values: CDR1 MDHEN, CDR2 SYDVKM.

The chain employs TRBV2 and TRBJ2-7, with no clear D. Trimming stripped 10 bases from V and 1 base from J, with 11 bases between. The CDR3 is 12 residues long. Germline-derived CDR1 and CDR2 are SNHLY and FYNNEI. Written as DNA, the CDR3 is TGTGCCACCCAGGCACCTTCCTACGAGCAGTACTTC. Its translation is CATQAPSYEQYF. Full variable domain (missing parts from reference TRBV2 and TRBJ2-7): EPEVTQTPSHQVTQMGQEVILRCVPISNHLYFYWYRQILGQKVEFLVSFYNNEISEKSEIFDDQFSVERPDGSNFTLKIRSTKLEDSAMYFCATQAPSYEQYFGPGTRLTVT.

The chain combines TRBV5-4 with TRBJ2-1; D is perhaps TRBD1 (8 bases). Germline CDR1 is SGHNT and CDR2 is YYREEE (reference sequence). The V and J ends lost 5 bases and 5 bases respectively, with 17 bases between them. The CDR3 extends over 15 amino acids. The CDR3 nucleotides are TGTGCCAGCAGGAACGGACAGGGAGGGGACAATGAGCAGTTCTTC. Its protein is CASRNGQGGDNEQFF.

The chain links TRBV19 to TRBJ2-1, with D possibly TRBD2 on 5 matching bases. V lost 2 bases, J lost 2 bases, and 16 bases lay in between. The CDR3 is 17 residues long. Per the germline V gene, CDR1 is LNHDA and CDR2 is SQIVND (reference sequence). CDR3 DNA: TGTGCCAGTAGTATAATGCAGACTACTGGTACCTACAATGAGCAGTTCTTC. Translated: CASSIMQTTGTYNEQFF. Full variable domain (missing parts from reference TRBV19 and TRBJ2-1): DGGITQSPKYLFRKEGQNVTLSCEQNLNHDAMYWYRQDPGQGLRLIYYSQIVNDFQKGDIAEGYSVSREKKESFPLTVTSAQKNPTAFYLCASSIMQTTGTYNEQFFGPGTRLTVL.

V gene TRBV9 combines with J gene TRBJ2-2; D is possibly TRBD1 (6 bases). Germline V lookup: CDR1 SGDLS, CDR2 YYNGEE. This CDR3 has 13 amino acids. The V and J ends lost 6 bases and 7 bases respectively, with 13 bases between them. The CDR3 sequence: CASTYREHGELFF. The CDR3 region has the DNA TGTGCCAGCACTTACAGGGAACACGGGGAGCTGTTTTTT.

The table lists this clone with a count of one. This chain joins TRBV4-2 and TRBJ2-7; perhaps TRBD2 as D (5 bases). V was clipped by 2 bases and J by 7 bases, with 9 bases between them. CDR1 and CDR2 from the germline V gene are LGHNA and YNFKEQ. The CDR3 contains 12 residues. The CDR3 sequence is CASSQRGQEQYF. The CDR3 bases are TGTGCCAGCAGCCAACGGGGTCAAGAGCAGTACTTC.

V usage is TRBV28 and J usage is TRBJ1-5; D is perhaps TRBD1 (6 bases). CDR3 length: 16 amino acids. The germline gives CDR1 MDHEN, CDR2 SYDVKM. The V and J ends lost 6 bases and 2 bases respectively, with 17 bases between them. CDR3 DNA sequence: TGTGCCAGCAGGACGATCAGGGGCTCGGGCAATCAGCCCCAGCATTTT. It specifies CASRTIRGSGNQPQHF.

The CDR3 protein is CASSEQYSSTDTQYF. The CDR3 coding sequence is TGTGCCAGCAGTGAGCAGTACTCTAGCACAGATACGCAGTATTTT. The V and J genes are TRBV6-1 and TRBJ2-3; D call uncertain. Germline V CDR1 and CDR2: MNHNS, SASEGT. This CDR3 comprises 15 residues. V lost 3 bases to trimming and J lost 0 bases, with 10 bases between them.